The clone carrying this T cell receptor (beta chain) occurred many times. Its antigen is unidentified. With 6 bases removed from V and 4 bases from J, the gap between germline ends came to 14 bases. Per the germline V gene, CDR1 is DFQATT and CDR2 is SNEGSKA (reference sequence). The CDR3 covers 13 residues. 5'RACE with 10-nucleotide random UMIs generated the cDNA. From 15-18 subjects, each sequencing run yielded over 170 million TCR-beta sequences. TCRdb re-called the 5' RACE reads through MiXCR, storing one row per CDR3 protein. Of 49,000 or so distinct CDR3 sequences listed, 4% to 5.5% were seen once; the top ten hold approximately 5.3%. The sample is drawn from a study of neurological immune-mediated disorders. About the study: Relapsing-remitting forms accounted for about 90% of the roughly 35 multiple sclerosis patients and secondary progressive forms for 3. Study-level points and caveats: The greatest degree of TCR clonal expansion was observed in HTLV-1-associated myelopathy, with the lowest in multiple sclerosis, below that of healthy controls.

The specimen was PBMCs. This rearrangement joins TRBV20-1 to TRBJ2-3; D possibly corresponds to TRBD2 (5 bases). This TCR was recovered from a woman between 55 and 75 years old with multiple sclerosis. The CDR3 loop is CSALGVSSDTQYF. CDR3 DNA sequence: TGCAGTGCACTAGGTGTGAGCTCAGATACGCAGTATTTT.